Each of the 30 T cell receptor beta chains below was sequenced from the same sample in a study of blood T cell repertoires in COVID-19. Some clones are missing from TCRdb's copy, which holds only in-frame ones; the method was immunoSEQ multiplex PCR. This sample carries 220,000 or so clones, around 90% of them seen once, and the ten largest clones take over 0.85%. Sequencing was performed on PBMCs or T cells enriched from blood (not recorded which). Source of these receptors: a man aged 45 to 65 who had been exposed to COVID-19.

V is TRBV18 and J is TRBJ1-1; D possibly corresponds to TRBD1 (6 bases). Germline lookup yields CDR1 KGHSH and CDR2 LQKENI. This CDR3 spans 14 amino acids. V was pared by 3 bases and J by 4 bases, with 12 bases between. CDR3 sequence: CASSPDRTATEAFF. The CDR3 DNA reads TGTGCCAGCTCACCGGACAGAACAGCCACTGAAGCTTTCTTT.

Only one count was recorded for this clone. CDR3 coding DNA: TGTGCCAGCAGCGCCCGGACAGAATACGAGCAGTACTTC. Its translation: CASSARTEYEQYF. The chain has TRBV7-9 and TRBJ2-7, with D maybe TRBD1 (6 bases). This CDR3 has 13 amino acids. V was trimmed by 5 bases and J by 4 bases, leaving 12 bases between them. The germline V gene encodes CDR1 SEHNR and CDR2 FQNEAQ (reference sequence). Full variable domain (outside the CDR3, taken from reference TRBV7-9 and TRBJ2-7): DTGVSQNPRHKITKRGQNVTFRCDPISEHNRLYWYRQTLGQGPEFLTYFQNEAQLEKSRLLSDRFSAERPKGSFSTLEIQRTEQGDSAMYLCASSARTEYEQYFGPGTRLTVT.

The rearrangement uses TRBV19 and TRBJ1-2, with D unresolved. From germline, CDR1 is LNHDA and CDR2 SQIVND (reference sequence). Trimming took off 6 bases at V and 5 bases at J, with 10 bases between the two ends. The CDR3 is 12 amino acids. CDR3 protein: CASSPTVYGYTF. The CDR3, as DNA: TGTGCCAGTAGCCCTACAGTGTATGGCTACACCTTC.

The chain uses TRBV7-3 and TRBJ2-2, with TRBD1 matching over 7 bases. The CDR3 consists of 15 residues. Looked up from germline, CDR1 is SGHTA and CDR2 is FQGTGA. J was trimmed by 2 bases and V by 2 bases; bases with no gene match: 2. CDR3 region: CASSLGTANTGELFF. CDR3 nucleotide sequence: TGTGCCAGCAGCTTAGGGACAGCAAACACCGGGGAGCTGTTTTTT.

The chain has TRBV28 and TRBJ2-1; no definite D call. Germline CDR1 is MDHEN and CDR2 is SYDVKM. The CDR3 loop spans 12 amino acids. V lost 5 bases and J 8 bases, leaving 10 bases between the germline ends. CDR3 in amino acids: CASSPNMHEQFF. The CDR3 DNA is TGTGCCAGCAGTCCTAATATGCATGAGCAGTTCTTC.

The rearrangement joins TRBV19 to TRBJ1-2; D unresolved. V shed 6 bases and J shed 5 bases, with 16 bases lying between them. This CDR3 spans 14 amino acids. Germline CDR1 is LNHDA and CDR2 is SQIVND (reference sequence). CDR3 loop: CASRNPRASYGYTF. The CDR3, as DNA: TGTGCCAGTAGAAACCCGAGGGCTTCTTATGGCTACACCTTC.

The V gene is TRBV5-4, the J gene TRBJ1-3, with D perhaps TRBD1 (5 bases). The CDR3 contains 15 residues. Germline CDR1 reads SGHNT; CDR2 reads YYREEE (reference sequence). With 2 bases removed from V and 4 bases from J, the gap between germline ends came to 13 bases. For the CDR3, the DNA is TGTGCCAGCAGCTTCTGGGGGGAACGCGGAAACACCATATATTTT. Its translation is CASSFWGERGNTIYF.

The rearrangement joins TRBV6-6 to TRBJ2-2; no reliable D call. The CDR3 length is 14 residues. V lost 2 bases, J lost 1 base, and 5 bases lay in between. CDR1 and CDR2 from the germline V gene are MNHNY and SVGAGI (reference sequence). CDR3 DNA sequence: TGTGCCAGCAGTTACGAGCGGAACACCGGGGAGCTGTTTTTT. Its protein is CASSYERNTGELFF.

The chain combines TRBV6-1 with TRBJ1-5, with 9 bases aligning to TRBD1. The CDR3 consists of 14 residues. With V trimmed by 3 bases and J by 6 bases, 3 bases remained unmatched. Germline CDR1 MNHNS, CDR2 SASEGT. The CDR3 loop reads CASSDRDRVQPQHF. In nucleotides, the CDR3 is TGTGCCAGCAGTGACCGGGACAGGGTTCAGCCCCAGCATTTT.

The chain combines TRBV5-4 with TRBJ1-1; the match to TRBD1 covers 9 bases. CDR3 length equals 15 residues. V lost 4 bases and J lost 7; bases outside the gene matches: 11. Per germline, CDR1 SGHNT and CDR2 YYREEE (reference sequence). The DNA for the CDR3 is TGTGCCAGCAGCACTGACGGGACAGGGAGGATTGAAGCTTTCTTT. Translated, it gives CASSTDGTGRIEAFF.

The chain uses TRBV10-1 and TRBJ2-2; D might be TRBD2 (6 bases). The germline V gene encodes CDR1 WNHNN and CDR2 SYGVQD (reference sequence). Trimming removed 0 bases from V and 1 base from J, with 18 bases in between. The CDR3 runs to 19 residues. In DNA form, the CDR3 reads TGCGCCAGCAGTGAGTCGAATGCGGGGACGTGGGGGAACACCGGGGAGCTGTTTTTT. Translating gives CASSESNAGTWGNTGELFF.

The V call is TRBV7-2, the J call TRBJ1-2, with D possibly matching TRBD1 (5 bases). Germline CDR1 and CDR2: SGHTA and FQGNSA. The CDR3 has 14 residues. The V gene lost 6 bases and the J gene lost 7 bases, with 18 bases spanning the gap. The DNA for the CDR3 is TGTGCCAGCAGTCAAATGGCGGGGCTGGGTGGCTACACCTTC. This encodes CASSQMAGLGGYTF.

The chain joins TRBV27 to TRBJ1-1, with D possibly TRBD1 on 6 matching bases. V was pared by 6 bases and J by 5 bases, with 19 bases between. The CDR3 consists of 15 residues. The V gene's germline CDR1 is MNHEY and CDR2 SMNVEV (reference sequence). DNA of the CDR3: TGTGCCAGCAGGACCATACTACAGGGAAGGACTGAAGCTTTCTTT. It specifies CASRTILQGRTEAFF.

V gene TRBV19 combines with J gene TRBJ1-1, with D hard to call. The V end was cut by 3 bases, the J end by 3 bases, with 8 bases between. The CDR3 consists of 13 residues. Per germline, CDR1 LNHDA and CDR2 SQIVND (reference sequence). Here the CDR3 reads CASSILRDTEAFF. In nucleotides, the CDR3 is TGTGCCAGTAGTATCTTGCGGGACACTGAAGCTTTCTTT.

The J gene is TRBJ1-2, the V gene TRBV5-1; 9 positions match TRBD1. V shed 1 base, J shed 4 bases, and the junction held 8 bases outside the gene matches. The germline V gene has CDR1 SGHRS and CDR2 YFSETQ. The CDR3 loop spans 16 amino acids. The CDR3 nucleotides read TGCGCCAGCAGCTTGAATTGGGACAGGGAGACCTATGGCTACACCTTC. Its translation: CASSLNWDRETYGYTF.

The count of this clone is one. The rearrangement links TRBV6-4 to TRBJ2-1, with D unresolved. Trimming cost V 2 bases and J 0 bases, with 8 bases left between them. This CDR3 has 15 residues. CDR1 and CDR2 from the germline V gene are MRHNA and SNTAGT. The CDR3 DNA reads TGTGCCAGCAGTGACGCTAAGAGCTCCTACAATGAGCAGTTCTTC. Protein product: CASSDAKSSYNEQFF.

The chain combines TRBV19 with TRBJ1-5, with a weak D call TRBD1 (5 bases). V was cut by 6 bases and J by 2 bases, with 20 bases left in between. There are 17 residues in the CDR3. Germline-derived CDR1 and CDR2 are LNHDA and SQIVND (reference sequence). The DNA for the CDR3 is TGTGCCAGTAGCGCTAGGCGGGACTCACACGGCAATCAGCCCCAGCATTTT. This sequence encodes CASSARRDSHGNQPQHF. Drawing the rest from reference TRBV19 and TRBJ1-5, the complete variable domain is DGGITQSPKYLFRKEGQNVTLSCEQNLNHDAMYWYRQDPGQGLRLIYYSQIVNDFQKGDIAEGYSVSREKKESFPLTVTSAQKNPTAFYLCASSARRDSHGNQPQHFGDGTRLSIL.

This chain connects TRBV28 to TRBJ2-1; TRBD2 matches at 12 bases. Germline loops: CDR1 MDHEN, CDR2 SYDVKM. The V and J ends lost 4 bases and 9 bases, in that order; junction bases with no gene match: 10. The CDR3 runs to 16 residues. The CDR3 bases are TGTGCCAGCAGTTCCCCCCCTAGCGGGAGGGCCTTTGAGCAGTTCTTC. This gives the protein CASSSPPSGRAFEQFF.

J is TRBJ1-2 and V is TRBV6-5, with D tentatively TRBD1 (6 bases). The CDR3 is 15 residues long. CDR1 is MNHEY, CDR2 SVGAGI, per germline. V was clipped by 6 bases and J by 0 bases, with 14 bases between them. The CDR3 region is CASRRQALTNYGYTF. The CDR3 coding sequence is TGTGCCAGCAGACGACAGGCCTTAACTAACTATGGCTACACCTTC.

The rearrangement joins TRBV27 to TRBJ1-2; D call uncertain. CDR3 length equals 13 residues. With 2 bases removed from V and 6 bases from J, the gap between germline ends came to 10 bases. Germline lookup yields CDR1 MNHEY and CDR2 SMNVEV (reference sequence). The CDR3 spells CASSLNRRDGYTF. CDR3 nucleotides: TGTGCCAGCAGTTTAAACCGAAGAGATGGCTACACCTTC.

Of note for this clone: Additional DNA sequences in this sample encode the identical CDR3. This chain connects TRBV7-3 to TRBJ1-1; no firm D call. The germline CDR1 and CDR2 sequences are SGHTA and FQGTGA. V lost 3 bases to trimming and J lost 1 base, with 6 bases between them. This CDR3 is built from 13 residues. Here the CDR3 DNA reads TGTGCCAGCAGCTTCTCAGAGAACACTGAAGCTTTCTTT. It specifies CASSFSENTEAFF.

V and J are TRBV18 and TRBJ2-3; TRBD1 aligns across 7 bases. Trimming removed 2 bases from V and 6 bases from J; junction bases left unmatched: 5. CDR1 KGHSH and CDR2 LQKENI come from the germline V gene. The CDR3 extends over 14 amino acids. DNA for the CDR3: TGTGCCAGCTCACCAAGAACAGGGGTGGATACGCAGTATTTT. Amino acid sequence: CASSPRTGVDTQYF. Based on the CDR3 plus reference TRBV18 and TRBJ2-3, the full variable domain is NAGVMQNPRHLVRRRGQEARLRCSPMKGHSHVYWYRQLPEEGLKFMVYLQKENIIDESGMPKERFSAEFPKEGPSILRIQQVVRGDSAAYFCASSPRTGVDTQYFGPGTRLTVL.

J is TRBJ1-1 and V is TRBV28, with D perhaps TRBD1 (5 bases). The V gene's germline CDR1 is MDHEN and CDR2 SYDVKM. This CDR3 has 13 amino acids. Trimming left V 3 bases short and J 5 bases short, with 10 bases between. The CDR3 reads CASSLDKLTEAFF. For the CDR3, the DNA is TGTGCCAGCAGTTTGGACAAGTTAACTGAAGCTTTCTTT.

The chain carries TRBV6-5 and TRBJ1-2; possible D gene TRBD1, 5 bases. The CDR3 spans 12 residues. From germline, CDR1 is MNHEY and CDR2 SVGAGI. V was clipped by 6 bases and J by 8 bases, with 13 bases between them. CDR3 residues: CASRGRVNGYTF. The CDR3 DNA is TGTGCCAGCAGGGGCAGGGTGAACGGCTACACCTTC.

The V call is TRBV29-1, the J call TRBJ1-2; 9 bases are shared with TRBD1. Germline V lookup: CDR1 SQVTM, CDR2 ANQGSEA. CDR3 size: 11 residues. J gave up 7 bases and V 6 bases, and 3 bases lay outside the gene matches. The CDR3 here is CSVTGGVGYTF. In DNA, the CDR3 is TGCAGCGTAACAGGGGGCGTTGGCTACACCTTC.

This rearrangement joins TRBV18 to TRBJ2-7; D might be TRBD1 (6 bases). The V gene lost 2 bases and the J gene lost 4 bases, with 12 bases spanning the gap. The CDR3 loop spans 14 amino acids. Germline CDR1 KGHSH, CDR2 LQKENI. DNA of the CDR3: TGTGCCAGCTCACCAGACAGGCGGTTGTACGAGCAGTACTTC. This gives the protein CASSPDRRLYEQYF.

The chain joins TRBV15 to TRBJ1-5; TRBD1 aligns across 8 bases. Germline assignment: CDR1 LNHNV and CDR2 YYDKDF (reference sequence). The CDR3 sequence is 14 residues long. V was pared by 5 bases and J by 11 bases, with 11 bases of the junction left unmatched. DNA for the CDR3: TGTGCCACCAGCGTTCAGGGGGCGCTTAATTCCCAGCATTTT. Amino acid sequence: CATSVQGALNSQHF.

The J gene is TRBJ1-5, the V gene TRBV28; 7 nucleotides match TRBD1. The CDR3 is 17 amino acids. Germline-derived CDR1 and CDR2 are MDHEN and SYDVKM. The V segment lost 0 bases and the J segment 1 base; nucleotides outside the gene matches: 6. As DNA, the CDR3 is TGTGCCAGCAGTTTATGGCCTCCGGGACAGAGCAATCAGCCCCAGCATTTT. As protein: CASSLWPPGQSNQPQHF.

The V and J genes are TRBV2 and TRBJ1-5, with 7 bases fitting TRBD1. The CDR3 length is 14 residues. V gave up 8 bases and J gave up 8 bases; unmatched junction bases: 12. Germline V lookup: CDR1 SNHLY, CDR2 FYNNEI. As DNA, the CDR3 is TGTGCCAGCTGCCCCCAGGACAGGTTTGAGCCCCAGCATTTT. Translating gives CASCPQDRFEPQHF.

V and J are TRBV5-1 and TRBJ1-3; D gene uncertain. The V gene lost 4 bases and the J gene lost 4 bases, with 15 bases spanning the gap. CDR1 and CDR2 from the germline V gene are SGHRS and YFSETQ. The CDR3 covers 15 residues. DNA for the CDR3: TGCGCCAGCAGCCTTGAGGCAGCCCGGGGAAACACCATATATTTT. Amino acids: CASSLEAARGNTIYF.